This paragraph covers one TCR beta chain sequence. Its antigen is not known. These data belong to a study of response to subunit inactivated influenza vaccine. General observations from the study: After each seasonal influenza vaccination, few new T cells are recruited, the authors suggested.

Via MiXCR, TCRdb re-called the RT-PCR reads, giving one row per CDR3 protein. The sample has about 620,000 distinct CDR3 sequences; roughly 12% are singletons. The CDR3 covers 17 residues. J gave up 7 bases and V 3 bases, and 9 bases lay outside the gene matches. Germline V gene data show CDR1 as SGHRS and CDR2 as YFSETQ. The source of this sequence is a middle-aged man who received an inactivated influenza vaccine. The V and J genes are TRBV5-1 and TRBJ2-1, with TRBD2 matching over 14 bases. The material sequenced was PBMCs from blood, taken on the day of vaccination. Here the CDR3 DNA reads TGCGCCAGCAGCTCCTGGACTAGCGGGGGGACGGGGAATGAGCAGTTCTTC. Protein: CASSSWTSGGTGNEQFF. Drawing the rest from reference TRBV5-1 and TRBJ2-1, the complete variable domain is KAGVTQTPRYLIKTRGQQVTLSCSPISGHRSVSWYQQTPGQGLQFLFEYFSETQRNKGNFPGRFSGRQFSNSRSEMNVSTLELGDSALYLCASSSWTSGGTGNEQFFGPGTRLTVL.